Below, 15 T cell receptor beta chains from the same sample are listed, as sequenced in a study of blood T cell repertoires in COVID-19. Profiling relied on immunoSEQ multiplex PCR, and the TCRdb table lists in-frame clones only, not all of them. The profile shows fewer than 300,000 clones, about nine tenths of them singletons. Specimen: peripheral blood. The receptors derive from a middle-aged woman who had recovered from COVID-19.

The chain carries TRBV15 and TRBJ2-5, with 7 bases aligning to TRBD1. J was trimmed by 5 bases and V by 3 bases; bases with no gene match: 12. The germline V gene has CDR1 LNHNV and CDR2 YYDKDF (reference sequence). The CDR3 consists of 16 residues. This CDR3 reads CATSRRQGRPGETQYF. In DNA form, the CDR3 reads TGTGCCACCAGCAGGAGACAGGGCCGCCCGGGGGAGACCCAGTACTTC.

This CDR3 reads CASSPGVQPQHF. The CDR3 coding sequence is TGTGCCAGCAGCCCAGGGGTTCAGCCCCAGCATTTT. V gene TRBV6-5 combines with J gene TRBJ1-5; the D gene is possibly TRBD1 (6 bases). The CDR3 is made up of 12 amino acids. Germline V gene data show CDR1 as MNHEY and CDR2 as SVGAGI. V lost 6 bases and J 6 bases, leaving 9 bases between the germline ends.

This rearrangement joins TRBV29-1 to TRBJ2-1, with 12 bases aligning to TRBD2. The CDR3 spans 15 residues. Germline V lookup: CDR1 SQVTM, CDR2 ANQGSEA. V trimming: 2 bases; J trimming: 4 bases; junction bases outside the gene matches: 3. The CDR3 sequence is CSVELGTSGYNEQFF. In nucleotides, the CDR3 is TGCAGCGTTGAATTAGGGACTAGCGGGTACAATGAGCAGTTCTTC.

The chain joins TRBV29-1 to TRBJ1-5; maybe TRBD1 (5 bases). Per germline, CDR1 SQVTM and CDR2 ANQGSEA. CDR3 length: 14 residues. The V end lost 4 bases, the J end lost 2 bases, and 12 bases lay between the germline ends. This chain's CDR3 is CSVGEGRGNQPQHF. CDR3 DNA sequence: TGCAGCGTTGGGGAGGGGAGGGGCAATCAGCCCCAGCATTTT. Looking up the rest from reference TRBV29-1 and TRBJ1-5 gives the full variable domain: SAVISQKPSRDICQRGTSLTIQCQVDSQVTMMFWYRQQPGQSLTLIATANQGSEATYESGFVIDKFPISRPNLTFSTLTVSNMSPEDSSIYLCSVGEGRGNQPQHFGDGTRLSIL.

The chain employs TRBV6-2 or TRBV6-3 and TRBJ1-2, with D perhaps TRBD1 (6 bases). Germline loops: CDR1 MNHEY, CDR2 SVGEGT. This CDR3 comprises 14 residues. The V end was cut by 5 bases, the J end by 4 bases, with 14 bases between. The chain's CDR3 is CASSNRVVIYGYTF. CDR3 DNA: TGTGCCAGCAGTAACAGGGTGGTAATCTATGGCTACACCTTC.

V gene TRBV29-1 combines with J gene TRBJ1-5; D perhaps matches TRBD1 (6 bases). V was cut by 7 bases and J by 7 bases, with 20 bases left in between. This CDR3 is built from 14 residues. Per germline, CDR1 SQVTM and CDR2 ANQGSEA. The CDR3 DNA sequence: TGCAGCGCTTGGGGGGGGCAGGGAGACCAGCCCCAGCATTTT. Translating gives CSAWGGQGDQPQHF.

The rearrangement uses TRBV30 and TRBJ2-7, with TRBD1 matching 7 bases. This CDR3 has 13 amino acids. Trimming took 1 base from V and 4 from J; bases not matched to a gene: 4. The germline gives CDR1 GTSNPN, CDR2 SVGIG (reference sequence). CDR3 protein: CAWSAGGSYEQYF. In DNA, the CDR3 is TGTGCCTGGAGTGCAGGGGGTTCATACGAGCAGTACTTC.

This chain uses TRBV5-1 with TRBJ1-2, with 8 bases that match TRBD1. J was trimmed by 8 bases and V by 4 bases; bases with no gene match: 4. Germline CDR1 is SGHRS and CDR2 is YFSETQ. The CDR3 is made up of 12 amino acids. The CDR3 loop reads CASSGRDRGYTF. CDR3 in DNA: TGCGCCAGCAGCGGACGGGACAGGGGCTACACCTTC. The full variable domain, its missing parts supplied by reference TRBV5-1 and TRBJ1-2, is KAGVTQTPRYLIKTRGQQVTLSCSPISGHRSVSWYQQTPGQGLQFLFEYFSETQRNKGNFPGRFSGRQFSNSRSEMNVSTLELGDSALYLCASSGRDRGYTFGSGTRLTVV.

The V gene is TRBV5-1, the J gene TRBJ2-7; 7 positions match TRBD1. CDR3 size: 16 residues. With V trimmed by 1 base and J by 3 bases, 10 bases remained unmatched. The germline V gene has CDR1 SGHRS and CDR2 YFSETQ. CDR3 in DNA: TGCGCCAGCAGCTTGCACGGGGACAGCCGATTCTACGAGCAGTACTTC. It specifies CASSLHGDSRFYEQYF.

This rearrangement joins TRBV10-3 to TRBJ2-5; tentative D call: TRBD2 (5 bases). This CDR3 comprises 15 residues. Germline V gene data show CDR1 as ENHRY and CDR2 as SYGVKD. V lost 4 bases and J lost 5, with 17 bases in between. The CDR3: CAISGGYGTGETQYF. CDR3 in DNA: TGTGCCATCAGTGGCGGGTATGGTACCGGGGAGACCCAGTACTTC.

This clone occurred once. The rearrangement joins TRBV7-8 to TRBJ2-5; the match to TRBD2 covers 11 bases. The V gene's germline CDR1 is SGHVS and CDR2 FQNEAQ. CDR3 length: 17 amino acids. With V trimmed by 5 bases and J by 0 bases, 8 bases remained unmatched. As DNA, the CDR3 is TGTGCCAGCAGCCCGGGGGCTAGCGGGGGGTACCAAGAGACCCAGTACTTC. This sequence encodes CASSPGASGGYQETQYF.

This clone was seen only a few times. This chain links TRBV7-2 with TRBJ1-1; 8 bases are shared with TRBD1. Germline V gene lookup returns CDR1 SGHTA and CDR2 FQGNSA. The CDR3 is 13 residues long. Losses at the gene ends were 6 bases for V and 7 bases for J; bases not matched to a gene: 7. The CDR3 here is CASSFDRGLEAFF. The CDR3 nucleotides read TGTGCCAGCAGTTTCGACAGGGGTCTTGAAGCTTTCTTT.

The chain has TRBV3-1 (or the pseudogene TRBV3-2) and TRBJ1-2; 7 bases agree with TRBD1. The CDR3 loop spans 15 amino acids. Looked up from germline, CDR1 is LGHDT and CDR2 is YNNKEL (reference sequence). V lost 4 bases and J lost 1; bases outside the gene matches: 6. The CDR3 bases are TGTGCCAGCAGCCTCTTGGGACAGCGTAACTATGGCTACACCTTC. This gives the protein CASSLLGQRNYGYTF.

The chain couples TRBV5-1 to TRBJ1-1, with TRBD1 as a possible D gene (5 bases). The germline gives CDR1 SGHRS, CDR2 YFSETQ. The CDR3 is made up of 14 amino acids. V was cut by 0 bases and J by 6 bases, with 12 bases left in between. CDR3 residues: CASSLASEGPEAFF. The CDR3 nucleotides read TGCGCCAGCAGCTTGGCCTCGGAGGGGCCTGAAGCTTTCTTT.

The rearrangement uses TRBV6-2 or TRBV6-3 and TRBJ2-7, with D unclear. V shed 4 bases and J shed 1 base, with 8 bases lying between them. The CDR3 loop spans 13 amino acids. From germline, CDR1 is MNHEY and CDR2 SVGEGT. The CDR3: CASSSGFSYEQYF. The CDR3 coding sequence is TGTGCCAGCAGTTCCGGGTTTTCCTACGAGCAGTACTTC.